This section outlines one T cell receptor beta chain sequence together with its context. Its specificity is not known. The data derive from a study of cytomegalovirus exposure and HLA in healthy donors. The PCR contained 60 Vbeta and 13 Jbeta primers. Measured with immunoSEQ multiplex PCR; TCRdb has only the in-frame clones, and not every one. The data show 190,000 or so clones, 65% to 85% seen once. Study-wide results and limits: TCR beta sequences numbering roughly 16,000 were associated with HLA alleles at 0.05 false discovery rate in a later analysis. Cytomegalovirus association was listed for approximately 150 TCR beta chains. According to an earlier analysis, most TCR beta V segments yielded productive rearrangements about 87% or about 30% of the time. A reported reduction in N-insertions relative to the roughly 610-donor mean was seen in an Asian-associated ancestry cluster in a later analysis.

In germline, CDR1 is MNHEY, CDR2 SVGAGI. The V segment lost 7 bases and the J segment 4 bases; nucleotides outside the gene matches: 5. The length of the CDR3 is 15 residues. This chain links TRBV6-5 with TRBJ2-1; 12 bases fit TRBD2. Material: PBMCs. The clonotype comes from a boy aged 2 to 9 in good health and CMV-seronegative. The CDR3, as DNA: TGTGCCAGCAACTCAGGACTAGCGGGGTACAATGAGCAGTTCTTC. It yields the protein CASNSGLAGYNEQFF.